This TCR beta chain was identified in a study of cytomegalovirus exposure and HLA in healthy donors. Notes on the study in general: Cytomegalovirus association was listed for approximately 150 TCR beta chains.

PCR used 60 Vbeta primers and 13 Jbeta primers. The method was immunoSEQ multiplex PCR; TCRdb's version includes in-frame clones alone and lacks a portion of them. This table has around 130,000 clones, around 8.5% appearing once. About this clone itself: Antigen unknown.

Germline V gives CDR1 SEHNR, CDR2 FQNEAQ (reference sequence). V gave up 4 bases and J gave up 1 base, with 14 bases separating them. This CDR3 comprises 16 residues. This sequence joins TRBV7-9 and TRBJ2-1; tentatively, D is TRBD2 (5 bases). The clonotype was recovered from a man aged 35 to 55 in good health and CMV-seronegative. The material sequenced was PBMCs. CDR3 DNA sequence: TGTGCCAGCAGCTCCTATTTAGCGTCTTCCTACAATGAGCAGTTCTTC. It specifies CASSSYLASSYNEQFF.